What follows is one TCR beta chain and its context. In its sample, this clone was seen once. The antigen it binds to is not known. Base qualities were left out, and no much larger clone turns up one base away. The sample comes from a study of cytomegalovirus exposure and HLA in healthy donors (dated by TCRdb to about 2017). Turning to the overall study: An earlier analysis of approximately 640 of the donors reported 276 Gb of sequence data and more than 90 million unique TCR beta sequences from 150 million to 200 million T cells. An early release that covered fewer than 750 HLA-typed donors contained approximately 320 gigabases of sequencing data and 75 million to 100 million unique TCR sequences. Of the roughly 390 genotyped donors, approximately 80% were placed in the genetic ancestry cluster associated with self-reported Caucasian donors. The study was designed to test whether signatures of past pathogen exposure could be identified by cataloging public T cell receptors. The study profiled the T cell repertoires of 666 subjects by immunosequencing and related them to cytomegalovirus serostatus. A separate validation cohort of 100 to 150 different subjects was used in addition to the roughly 640-subject first cohort. To predict cytomegalovirus infection status, the study brought together high-throughput TCR immunosequencing, statistical association of individual TCRs with disease status, and machine learning. In a later analysis, previously published TCR beta repertoires from 550 to 700 donors were re-analyzed and high-resolution HLA genotyping was added so that TCR occurrence patterns could be studied. The later analysis used no new phenotypic data to find candidate immune exposures, relying instead on TCR beta sequences and their occurrence across donors. In an earlier analysis of 500 to 650 of the donors, high-throughput TCR beta sequencing was used to judge whether each TCR beta V gene segment behaved as functional or pseudogenic. Alongside the repertoire data, information on donor age, sex, ethnicity and CMV serostatus was compiled. A later genetic analysis used genome-wide SNP genotypes for about 65% of the 666 donors, treating that subset as a discovery cohort. Every repertoire in the discovery cohort had been generated on one and the same sequencing platform. HLA typing covered class I and class II loci at four-digit resolution. Typing coverage differed by locus: A, B, C, DRB1 and DQB1 were typed in roughly 620-640 donors, DQA1 in 500 to 550, DPA1 in some 610, and DPB1 in 472. Because of strong linkage in the cohort, roughly five DR-DQ haplotypes were treated as single units for association and clustering. Across 398 genotyped donors of the cohort, an average of roughly 200,000 unique TCR beta nucleotide sequences per donor were sequenced, and around 19% of those sequences were non-productive. What the work shows at the level of the full study, not this receptor alone: Presence/absence analyses assumed roughly uniform sequencing depth across donors, an assumption that may not hold. In an earlier analysis of about 550 of the donors, most TCR beta V segments were observed in productive rearrangements about 87% or about 30% of the time, broadly matching IMGT annotations. A later genetic analysis reported fewer N-insertions in productive TCRs among donors in an Asian-associated ancestry cluster than the roughly 620-donor mean. In vitro tests confirmed that a few of the cytomegalovirus-associated TCR beta chains recognize cytomegalovirus antigens. A later analysis found that TCR association rates varied across HLA loci, with DRB1 alleles showing the most associated TCRs and HLA-C alleles the fewest. In a later genetic analysis, a missense DCLRE1C variant was associated with V-gene and J-gene trimming of TCR beta chains, and the association was replicated in an independent cohort. A further reported finding was that TCR beta sequences accurately predicted the HLA-A and HLA-B alleles for most subjects in the first cohort. Because some donors lacked HLA typing at each locus, the association tests relied only on the typed subset. The classifier was reported to diagnose cytomegalovirus status with high specificity and sensitivity in both the original and validation cohorts. The earlier analysis of fewer than 750 of the donors excluded approximately 17 rarely observed V segments, including chromosome 9 orphons, because counts were too low. Immune exposure information for the cohort was limited to CMV serostatus. Because the 87-base-pair reads could not distinguish some IMGT-functional V segments, including TRBV6-2 and TRBV6-3, those segments were excluded. A later analysis associated approximately 17,000 TCR beta sequences with specific HLA alleles at a false discovery rate of 0.05. Compared with equally common non-associated chains, HLA-associated TCR beta chains in a later analysis were more clonally expanded and had lower generation probabilities. In this cohort, only TCR beta chains were sequenced, and detectable features were limited by the absence of alpha or paired-chain data. A cluster of highly shared sequence variants was judged likely to represent a technical artifact of the sequencing pipeline. Most TCR sequences were observed very rarely across donors, whereas some public TCRs were present in many individuals. When HLA alleles, especially DR and DQ, strongly co-occurred, attributing TCR associations to individual alleles was difficult. A later analysis found that most CMV-associated TCR beta chains appeared HLA-restricted, with HLA associations seemingly driven largely by CMV exposure. According to the authors, the approach could potentially be generalized to other disease states and immunological phenotypes. In a later analysis, several top co-occurrence clusters were reported to appear linked to parvovirus B19, influenza, CMV and Epstein-Barr virus. Linkage disequilibrium might explain the correlated functional status among segregating V segments, but an unknown experimental factor could not be ruled out. The study listed 170 or so TCR beta chains as associated with cytomegalovirus.

V lost 3 bases and J lost 4 bases; the stretch between them is 12 bases long. CDR1 and CDR2, per the germline V gene, are MNHNS and SASEGT. The CDR3 runs 14 residues from the cysteine to the phenylalanine. The retained sequence is limited to the CDR3, 42 bases, with the frame set at the first base. The cohort was made up of several hundred healthy bone marrow donors. Cohort members were all nominally healthy when sampled, although unrecorded immune exposures were likely present. The donor was CMV seronegative and belonged to the group of over 300 seronegative cohort members. Each donor provided a peripheral blood sample, and peripheral blood mononuclear cells were used for TCR beta sequencing. The Qiagen DNeasy Blood Extraction Kit was used to extract genomic DNA from the blood cell samples. The method behind the library was the immunoSEQ multiplex PCR assay. For the multiplex PCR, a mixture combining 60 forward primers for TCR Vbeta segments and 13 reverse primers for TCR Jbeta segments was used. The CDR3 region of rearranged TCR beta genes was amplified from genomic DNA with a multiplex PCR assay. The amplified TCR beta libraries were sequenced on the Illumina HiSeq System as 87-base-pair reads. The paper's data handling went like this. In a later analysis, some 80 million unique TCR beta chains were counted across the roughly 670 repertoires, and some 10 million of these chains were shared by at least two donors. A nearest-neighbor algorithm error-corrected the raw reads and collapsed the reads into unique sequences, merging closely related sequences to remove PCR and sequencing errors. V, D and J gene segments were assigned by aligning CDR3 sequences to IMGT reference sequences. For a sequence to be retained, a match of at least six nucleotides was required to both a V gene segment and a J gene segment. A rearrangement counted as productive if the CDR3 had no stop codons and remained in frame with V and J, and every other rearrangement counted as non-productive. CDR3 was defined by IMGT convention, running from the second conserved V-encoded cysteine to the conserved J-encoded phenylalanine. Sequences without an unambiguous match to a single V gene segment were excluded from the earlier analysis of 587 of the donors. In an earlier analysis of several hundred of the donors, V segments were called functional above 56.7% productive rearrangements and were called segregating when the between-donor standard deviation exceeded 5%. A statistical classification framework was built to diagnose cytomegalovirus status from the catalog of TCR beta chain sequences. V and J gene assignment, in a later analysis, came from comparing TCR nucleotide sequences with IMGT/GENE-DB human TR gene sequences. The TCRdist pipeline was used in a later analysis to assign CDR3 sequences and most-parsimonious VDJ recombination scenarios. A later analysis defined each TCR beta chain by its CDR3 amino acid sequence plus V-gene family, and excluded reads lacking a unique V-gene family. In a later analysis, around 600 highly shared, low-generation-probability nucleotide sequences were removed to address suspected cross-contamination and a sequencing artifact. For each public chain, a later analysis derived a clonal expansion index from normalized ranks of inferred template counts within each repertoire. In a later analysis, generation probabilities were computed with a VDJ recombination model fitted to out-of-frame rearrangements, and the resulting probabilities were checked against IGoR. Hypergeometric tests were used in a later analysis to score TCR-TCR, TCR-HLA and TCR-CMV co-occurrence, with a repertoire-size bias correction applied to the TCR pairs. False discovery rates were estimated in a later analysis by permuting HLA or CMV assignments 20 times. In a later analysis, co-occurring TCRs were grouped using DBSCAN, with TCRdist sequence similarity added in when clustering inside HLA-allele-positive subsets. Repertoires with fewer than 30,000 or more than 120,000 public chains, plus five repertoires with anomalous nucleotide sharing, were excluded from co-occurrence clustering. Sourced from immuneACCESS, this table was stored by TCRdb with only in-frame sequences that have V and J called. A share of the clones is absent; for the studies checked, an unresolved V gene accounts for under half, and the remainder has no known explanation. V and J calls and clone size follow that table, whereas D and trimming were derived from the DNA. This sample holds roughly 180,000 clones; roughly four fifths were observed only once. The ten largest clones take up approximately 2.4% of the sample.

The chain links TRBV6-1 with TRBJ2-5; the D gene is perhaps TRBD2, from 6 matching bases. The clonotype originates from a female donor in good health and CMV-seronegative. Sequencing used PBMCs. Here is the DNA: TGTGCCAGCAGTGACAACGGGAGACGAGAGACCCAGTACTTC. Translated, this gives CASSDNGRRETQYF.